The 26 T cell receptor beta chains presented below share a single source sample, sequenced in a study of cytotoxic CD8 clonotypes in ibrutinib-treated CLL. Profiled with immunoSEQ multiplex PCR; TCRdb holds only in-frame clones, not every one. The sample contains tens of thousands of clones, roughly 49% of which appear only once. This sample comprised PBMCs, obtained before ibrutinib treatment. The receptors shown here come from a human donor with chronic lymphocytic leukemia.

This clone appeared a few times. The chain links TRBV5-4 to TRBJ1-6; 7 bases are shared with TRBD1. V was clipped by 3 bases and J by 10 bases; unmatched bases: 10. Germline V gives CDR1 SGHNT, CDR2 YYREEE (reference sequence). The CDR3 is made up of 15 amino acids. CDR3 amino acids: CASSYGQEDTSPLHF. CDR3 coding DNA: TGTGCCAGCAGCTATGGACAGGAGGATACATCACCCCTCCACTTT.

The rearrangement links TRBV29-1 to TRBJ2-1; TRBD2 aligns across 7 bases. Germline CDR1 and CDR2: SQVTM and ANQGSEA. CDR3 size: 19 residues. V lost 0 bases, J lost 10 bases, and 24 bases stayed unmatched. This CDR3 reads CSVEDGTRPGGSDYPEQFF. In DNA form, the CDR3 reads TGCAGCGTTGAAGATGGAACCAGGCCGGGGGGTTCGGACTATCCAGAGCAGTTCTTC.

The V call is TRBV5-8, the J call TRBJ1-3, with a tentative D call TRBD1 (5 bases). This CDR3 comprises 15 residues. With 2 bases removed from V and 0 bases from J, the gap between germline ends came to 9 bases. Germline assignment: CDR1 SGHTS and CDR2 YDEGEE. CDR3 sequence reads: CASSFDSSSGNTIYF. In DNA, the CDR3 is TGTGCCAGCAGCTTCGACAGCAGCTCTGGAAACACCATATATTTT.

This clone was seen only a few times. The rearrangement links TRBV11-3 to TRBJ2-5, with D perhaps TRBD1 or TRBD2 (5 bases each). The V gene's germline CDR1 is SGHNT and CDR2 YENEEA. This CDR3 region has 13 residues. V lost 5 bases, J lost 7 bases, and 14 bases lay in between. The CDR3 coding sequence is TGTGCCAGCAGCGAGGGACCGCCGGGGACCCAGTACTTC. Translated, it gives CASSEGPPGTQYF.

The rearrangement uses TRBV19 and TRBJ1-2, with D possibly TRBD1 on 5 matching bases. The length of the CDR3 is 14 residues. V shed 3 bases and J shed 8 bases, with 16 bases lying between them. The germline V gene has CDR1 LNHDA and CDR2 SQIVND (reference sequence). CDR3 sequence: CASSMGTTLEGYTF. CDR3 sequence (DNA): TGTGCCAGTAGTATGGGGACTACTCTGGAGGGCTACACCTTC. Drawing the rest from reference TRBV19 and TRBJ1-2, the complete variable domain is DGGITQSPKYLFRKEGQNVTLSCEQNLNHDAMYWYRQDPGQGLRLIYYSQIVNDFQKGDIAEGYSVSREKKESFPLTVTSAQKNPTAFYLCASSMGTTLEGYTFGSGTRLTVV.

The sample holds a few counts of this clone. The V and J genes are TRBV5-1 and TRBJ1-6; D is ambiguous. V lost 5 bases and J 7 bases, leaving 7 bases between the germline ends. The germline V gene encodes CDR1 SGHRS and CDR2 YFSETQ. This CDR3 is 12 amino acids long. This chain's CDR3 is CASSEANSPLHF. Here the CDR3 DNA reads TGCGCCAGCAGTGAAGCGAATTCACCCCTCCACTTT.

This clone was seen more than once but under ten times. The chain employs TRBV28 and TRBJ2-6, with 8 bases matching TRBD1. V dropped 7 bases and J dropped 4; count of bases not matched to a gene: 15. The V gene's germline CDR1 is MDHEN and CDR2 SYDVKM. This CDR3 has 18 residues. DNA of the CDR3: TGTGCCAGCAACTCAGTGGGACAGGTCGTAATGGGGGCCAACGTCCTGACTTTC. As protein: CASNSVGQVVMGANVLTF.

This chain joins TRBV7-8 and TRBJ2-5, with D uncertain. The DNA end favors TRBJ2-7, so the J call may be wrong. CDR1 is SGHVS and CDR2 is FQNEAQ in the germline V gene. The CDR3 totals 14 residues. The CDR3 sequence is CASSRSLSTYEQYF. CDR3 sequence (DNA): TGTGCCAGCAGCCGCAGCCTGAGCACCTACGAGCAGTACTTC.

The rearrangement joins TRBV7-3 to TRBJ2-7; D might be TRBD1 (5 bases). CDR1 SGHTA and CDR2 FQGTGA come from the germline V gene. With 0 bases removed from V and 2 bases from J, the gap between germline ends came to 8 bases. The CDR3 is 14 amino acids. The CDR3 reads CASSLTGEAYEQYF. The CDR3 bases are TGTGCCAGCAGCTTAACAGGGGAAGCCTACGAGCAGTACTTC.

This clone was seen a single time. One end of the junction is discordant with germline, which a read error may explain. The rearrangement joins TRBV7-7 to TRBJ2-5; 15 bases line up with TRBD2. The length of the CDR3 is 16 residues. Germline V gene data show CDR1 as SSHAT and CDR2 as FNYEAQ (reference sequence). The chain's CDR3 is CASSLGLAGGQETQYF. Written as DNA, the CDR3 is TGTGCTAGCAGCTTGGGACTAGCGGGGGGCCAAGAGACCCAGTACTTC.

This clone was seen a few times. This sequence joins TRBV11-2 and TRBJ2-1; no reliable D call. Germline V lookup: CDR1 SGHAT, CDR2 FQNNGV. The CDR3 consists of 12 residues. V was clipped by 5 bases and J by 4 bases, with 6 bases between them. The DNA of the CDR3 is TGTGCCAGCAGCCCAGAATACAATGAGCAGTTCTTC. Protein product: CASSPEYNEQFF.

The J gene is TRBJ2-5, the V gene TRBV7-9, with D possibly matching TRBD2 (5 bases). Germline V gene lookup returns CDR1 SEHNR and CDR2 FQNEAQ (reference sequence). V was cut by 8 bases and J by 5 bases, with 15 bases left in between. The length of the CDR3 is 13 residues. In DNA form, the CDR3 reads TGTGCCAGCCTTCTATGGGGAGTGGAGACCCAGTACTTC. Encoded protein: CASLLWGVETQYF.

Written as DNA, the CDR3 is TGTGCCAGCAGCTTAAAGAGGACAGGGTTGGGTGGCTACACCTTC. Translation: CASSLKRTGLGGYTF. The chain has TRBV5-6 and TRBJ1-2; 8 bases agree with TRBD1. The junction had 10 bases not matched to a gene; V was cut back by 2 bases and J by 7 bases. Germline assignment: CDR1 SGHDT and CDR2 YYEEEE. The CDR3 is made up of 15 amino acids.

The V call is TRBV10-2, the J call TRBJ2-7, with a weak D call TRBD2 (5 bases). The CDR3 runs to 16 residues. CDR1 is WSHSY and CDR2 is SAAADI in the germline V gene. V lost 1 base and J 4 bases, leaving 17 bases between the germline ends. CDR3 sequence reads: CASSEWWEIGSYEQYF. DNA of the CDR3: TGCGCCAGCAGTGAGTGGTGGGAGATAGGATCTTACGAGCAGTACTTC.

This clone was seen a few times. This chain links TRBV19 with TRBJ2-7, with a weak D call TRBD1 (6 bases). The CDR3 totals 13 residues. Trimming stripped 10 bases from V and 1 base from J, with 14 bases between. From germline, CDR1 is LNHDA and CDR2 SQIVND (reference sequence). This CDR3 reads CATGGQPSYEQYF. DNA for the CDR3: TGTGCCACCGGAGGACAGCCTTCCTACGAGCAGTACTTC.

This clone was observed a handful of times. This chain links TRBV10-3 with TRBJ2-2; TRBD2 agrees at 15 bases. The junction had 6 bases not matched to a gene; V was cut back by 5 bases and J by 5 bases. CDR1 and CDR2 from the germline V gene are ENHRY and SYGVKD. The CDR3 is 17 residues long. The chain's CDR3 is CAISLGTSGGPTGELFF. CDR3 nucleotides: TGTGCCATCAGTCTTGGGACTAGCGGGGGGCCTACCGGGGAGCTGTTTTTT.

The rearrangement uses TRBV29-1 and TRBJ2-7, with 7 positions matching TRBD1. CDR1 is SQVTM, CDR2 ANQGSEA, per germline. V was pared by 3 bases and J by 3 bases, with 5 bases of the junction left unmatched. This CDR3 has 13 residues. The CDR3 spells CSVEGGQDYEQYF. DNA for the CDR3: TGCAGCGTTGAGGGCGGACAGGACTACGAGCAGTACTTC.

This clone was detected only a few times. V usage is TRBV2 and J usage is TRBJ1-4; 7 positions match TRBD1. The CDR3 extends over 15 amino acids. The junction had 8 bases not matched to a gene; V was cut back by 3 bases and J by 7 bases. The germline CDR1 and CDR2 sequences are SNHLY and FYNNEI. For the CDR3, the DNA is TGTGCCAGCAGTGAGACAGGGTCCGGGCGTGAAAAACTGTTTTTT. Its protein is CASSETGSGREKLFF. Supplemented by reference TRBV2 and TRBJ1-4, the full variable domain reads EPEVTQTPSHQVTQMGQEVILRCVPISNHLYFYWYRQILGQKVEFLVSFYNNEISEKSEIFDDQFSVERPDGSNFTLKIRSTKLEDSAMYFCASSETGSGREKLFFGSGTQLSVL.

This clone showed up just a few times. The chain recombines TRBV2 with TRBJ1-1, with D maybe TRBD1 (5 bases). V gave up 6 bases and J gave up 7 bases, with 18 bases separating them. CDR1 and CDR2 from the germline V gene are SNHLY and FYNNEI. The CDR3 has 14 residues. The CDR3 reads CASRLIQGIGEAFF. The DNA of the CDR3 is TGTGCCAGCAGGCTAATTCAGGGTATAGGTGAAGCTTTCTTT.

As for this clone: A read error may account for a junction end that differs from germline. J is TRBJ1-1 and V is TRBV4-1, with D possibly TRBD1 on 6 matching bases. The CDR3 runs 15 residues. Germline V CDR1 and CDR2: MGHRA, YSYEKL. This chain's CDR3 is CASSQAKGVNTEAFF. CDR3 in DNA: TGCGCCAGCAGCCAAGCCAAGGGGGTGAATACTGAAGCTTTCTTT.

In this sample, this clone is medium-sized. The chain has TRBV2 and TRBJ1-5; possible D gene TRBD1, 6 bases. V lost 4 bases to trimming and J lost 7 bases, with 8 bases between them. Germline CDR1 and CDR2: SNHLY and FYNNEI. The CDR3 is made up of 12 amino acids. CDR3 in DNA: TGTGCCAGCAGTGCAGGGGACCAGCCCCAGCATTTT. Residues: CASSAGDQPQHF.

V gene TRBV7-2 combines with J gene TRBJ2-3, with a weak D call TRBD2 (5 bases). CDR3 length: 14 amino acids. Germline assignment: CDR1 SGHTA and CDR2 FQGNSA. V was clipped by 5 bases and J by 2 bases, with 11 bases between them. CDR3 residues: CASSQERNTDTQYF. The CDR3 DNA sequence: TGTGCCAGCAGCCAAGAGCGGAACACAGATACGCAGTATTTT. Variable domain in full (rest from reference TRBV7-2 and TRBJ2-3): GAGVSQSPSNKVTEKGKDVELRCDPISGHTALYWYRQSLGQGLEFLIYFQGNSAPDKSGLPSDRFSAERTGGSVSTLTIQRTQQEDSAVYLCASSQERNTDTQYFGPGTRLTVL.

The genes are TRBV7-6 and TRBJ2-3; 12 nucleotides agree with TRBD2. Germline loops: CDR1 SGHVS, CDR2 FNYEAQ. This CDR3 is 16 amino acids long. Losses at the gene ends were 3 bases for V and 0 bases for J; bases not matched to a gene: 1. The CDR3 is CASSFTSGGSTDTQYF. The CDR3 nucleotides are TGTGCCAGCAGCTTTACTAGCGGGGGGAGCACAGATACGCAGTATTTT.

The rearrangement uses TRBV27 and TRBJ2-1; 7 bases line up with TRBD2. From germline, CDR1 is MNHEY and CDR2 SMNVEV (reference sequence). The CDR3 runs 12 residues. J gave up 4 bases and V 6 bases, and 0 bases lay outside the gene matches. The CDR3 is CASRGGYNEQFF. The CDR3 DNA reads as TGTGCCAGCAGGGGGGGGTACAATGAGCAGTTCTTC.

This clone was seen a handful of times. The chain has TRBV5-4 and TRBJ1-2, with 11 nucleotides matching TRBD1. Germline-derived CDR1 and CDR2 are SGHNT and YYREEE (reference sequence). CDR3 length: 15 residues. Unmatched junction bases numbered 10, after V lost 4 bases and J lost 8 bases. The CDR3 DNA is TGTGCCAGCAGCCCCTTGGACAGGGGGCGAGGGGGCTACACCTTC. Translating gives CASSPLDRGRGGYTF.

The rearrangement uses TRBV21-1 and TRBJ2-2. TRBV21-1 is listed as a pseudogene. The CDR3 length is 16 residues. CDR3 protein: CASSFKVGGQTGELFF. In DNA, the CDR3 is TGTGCCAGCAGCTTTAAGGTAGGGGGGCAGACCGGGGAGCTGTTTTTT.